The 16 T cell receptor beta chains below were found in one sample sequenced in a study of cytomegalovirus exposure and HLA in healthy donors. The PCR ran on 60 Vbeta and 13 Jbeta primers. Measured with immunoSEQ multiplex PCR; TCRdb has only the in-frame clones, and not every one. The sample includes tens of thousands of clones, approximately 71% seen only once; the top ten take 2.7%. Sequenced sample: PBMCs. The source of these receptors is a man aged 45-65 years in good health and CMV-seronegative.

The gene calls are TRBV11-3 and TRBJ1-1, with D tentatively TRBD1 (5 bases). The CDR3 extends over 13 amino acids. Per germline, CDR1 SGHNT and CDR2 YENEEA. Trimming pared 3 bases from V and 2 bases from J, leaving 7 bases between. The CDR3 spells CASSFTGNTEAFF. DNA of the CDR3: TGTGCCAGCAGCTTCACAGGAAACACTGAAGCTTTCTTT.

The chain joins TRBV29-1 to TRBJ2-2; TRBD2 matches 7 bases. This CDR3 spans 12 amino acids. V was pared by 4 bases and J by 7 bases, with 3 bases of the junction left unmatched. From germline, CDR1 is SQVTM and CDR2 ANQGSEA. The CDR3 region is CSVGLAIGELFF. The CDR3 DNA sequence: TGCAGCGTTGGACTAGCAATCGGGGAGCTGTTTTTT.

This chain uses TRBV14 with TRBJ2-2, with 9 bases fitting TRBD2. Trimming cost V 1 base and J 7 bases; bases outside gene matches: 10. The CDR3 consists of 17 residues. The germline gives CDR1 SGHDN, CDR2 FVKESK. Here the CDR3 reads CASSQGALAGDIGELFF. The CDR3 DNA sequence: TGTGCCAGCAGCCAAGGGGCGTTAGCGGGGGATATCGGGGAGCTGTTTTTT. The entire variable domain, with the rest obtained from reference TRBV14 and TRBJ2-2, is as follows: EAGVTQFPSHSVIEKGQTVTLRCDPISGHDNLYWYRRVMGKEIKFLLHFVKESKQDESGMPNNRFLAERTGGTYSTLKVQPAELEDSGVYFCASSQGALAGDIGELFFGEGSRLTVL.

The chain has TRBV6-5 and TRBJ1-6; D ambiguous. V was cut by 4 bases and J by 9 bases, with 16 bases left in between. This CDR3 is built from 15 residues. In germline, CDR1 is MNHEY, CDR2 SVGAGI. The CDR3 region has the DNA TGTGCCAGCAGTTTGTCGACACAAAAAGGTTCACCCCTCCACTTT. Translating gives CASSLSTQKGSPLHF.

This chain joins TRBV6-1 and TRBJ1-2, with a tentative D call TRBD1 (6 bases). Looked up from germline, CDR1 is MNHNS and CDR2 is SASEGT. Trimming left V 1 base short and J 4 bases short, with 16 bases between. The CDR3 has 16 residues. In DNA, the CDR3 is TGTGCCAGCAGTGAAGGGGACATGGGGGGGACCTATGGCTACACCTTC. This gives the protein CASSEGDMGGTYGYTF.

This rearrangement joins TRBV5-1 to TRBJ2-7, with D tentatively TRBD2 (5 bases). V gave up 5 bases and J gave up 6 bases, with 15 bases separating them. Germline V gene sequence: CDR1 SGHRS, CDR2 YFSETQ. The CDR3 is 13 residues long. The CDR3, as DNA: TGCGCCAGCAGACGGACTCCCGCAGGCGAGCAGTACGTC. It encodes CASRRTPAGEQYV.

This clone was seen a handful of times. The chain has TRBV2 and TRBJ2-5; the D gene is possibly TRBD1 (6 bases). The tail of the sequence fits TRBJ2-7 better, so the J call may be wrong. The germline V gene encodes CDR1 SNHLY and CDR2 FYNNEI. The CDR3 spans 16 residues. CDR3 amino acids: CASSFSRDKGTYEQYF. The CDR3 nucleotides are TGTGCCAGCAGTTTTTCCCGGGACAAGGGAACCTACGAGCAGTACTTC.

The chain uses TRBV5-6 and TRBJ2-4; TRBD1 might be the D (7 bases). Germline CDR1 and CDR2: SGHDT and YYEEEE. This CDR3 region has 15 residues. Trimming left V 2 bases short and J 8 bases short, with 17 bases between. The CDR3 region is CASSFRGVGIDIQYF. Written as DNA, the CDR3 is TGTGCCAGCAGCTTCAGGGGGGTCGGCATAGACATTCAGTACTTC. Looking up the rest from reference TRBV5-6 and TRBJ2-4 gives the full variable domain: DAGVTQSPTHLIKTRGQQVTLRCSPKSGHDTVSWYQQALGQGPQFIFQYYEEEERQRGNFPDRFSGHQFPNYSSELNVNALLLGDSALYLCASSFRGVGIDIQYFGAGTRLSVL.

V and J are TRBV1 and TRBJ2-1; TRBD2 reflects the table's D call only, with no check against the DNA. TRBV1 is tagged as a pseudogene. CDR3 length: 13 residues. The CDR3 spells CTSSQDVPGEQFF. CDR3 DNA sequence: TGCACCAGCAGCCAAGATGTGCCGGGGGAGCAGTTCTTC.

The CDR3 DNA follows: TGTGCCAGCAGCTTATATACAGTCACTGAAGCTTTCTTT. The encoded protein is CASSLYTVTEAFF. This chain links TRBV11-2 with TRBJ1-1; D ambiguous. The CDR3 length is 13 residues. Trimming pared 2 bases from V and 4 bases from J, leaving 8 bases between. Germline values: CDR1 SGHAT, CDR2 FQNNGV.

In this sample, this clone is medium-sized (0.01 to 0.1%). This chain connects TRBV5-1 to TRBJ2-7; TRBD2 aligns across 7 bases. Germline V gene sequence: CDR1 SGHRS, CDR2 YFSETQ. The CDR3 totals 14 residues. The trim removed 0 bases at V and 12 bases at J, leaving 12 bases unmatched. DNA for the CDR3: TGCGCCAGCAGCTTGGACGCGGCGAGCGGGAACCTGTACGTC. Protein product: CASSLDAASGNLYV.

The gene calls are TRBV30 and TRBJ1-5, with unresolved D. The V end was cut by 2 bases, the J end by 3 bases, with 11 bases between. Germline V gene sequence: CDR1 GTSNPN, CDR2 SVGIG (reference sequence). This CDR3 is built from 14 residues. CDR3 bases: TGTGCCTGGAGTACGCTGAACTCCAATCAGCCCCAGCATTTT. This translates into CAWSTLNSNQPQHF. Combining the CDR3 with reference TRBV30 and TRBJ1-5 gives the whole variable domain SQTIHQWPATLVQPVGSPLSLECTVEGTSNPNLYWYRQAAGRGLQLLFYSVGIGQISSEVPQNLSASRPQDRQFILSSKKLLLSDSGFYLCAWSTLNSNQPQHFGDGTRLSIL.

The gene calls are TRBV7-2 and TRBJ2-7; 14 bases align to TRBD2. This CDR3 contains 16 residues. The germline V gene has CDR1 SGHTA and CDR2 FQGNSA. The V and J ends lost 4 bases and 2 bases, in that order; junction bases with no gene match: 4. This CDR3 reads CASSYKTSGGAYEQYF. DNA of the CDR3: TGTGCCAGCAGCTACAAGACTAGCGGGGGGGCCTACGAGCAGTACTTC.

This clone was counted a single time. The chain recombines TRBV2 with TRBJ2-5, with unresolved D. V was pared by 0 bases and J by 0 bases, with 8 bases between. This CDR3 contains 15 residues. Per the germline V gene, CDR1 is SNHLY and CDR2 is FYNNEI. CDR3: CASSEAAVYQETQYF. The CDR3 bases are TGTGCCAGCAGTGAAGCGGCGGTGTACCAAGAGACCCAGTACTTC.

The table lists this clone with a few counts. The chain carries TRBV4-3 and TRBJ1-1; 7 positions match TRBD1. Unmatched junction bases numbered 6, after V lost 3 bases and J lost 2 bases. CDR1 is LGHNA and CDR2 is YSLEER in the germline V gene. This CDR3 comprises 15 residues. The CDR3 region is CASSQLGQPNTEAFF. The CDR3 bases are TGCGCCAGCAGCCAGCTGGGACAGCCCAACACTGAAGCTTTCTTT.

The chain couples TRBV7-9 to TRBJ1-4; 7 nucleotides line up with TRBD1. From germline, CDR1 is SEHNR and CDR2 FQNEAQ (reference sequence). This CDR3 contains 14 residues. J was trimmed by 3 bases and V by 5 bases; bases with no gene match: 3. CDR3 nucleotides: TGTGCCAGCAGCGACAGGGTGGCTAATGAAAAACTGTTTTTT. This encodes CASSDRVANEKLFF.